The sample holds a few counts of the clone carrying this T cell receptor (beta chain). The antigen is unknown. The sample contains more than one DNA sequence encoding this CDR3. The PCR ran on 60 Vbeta and 13 Jbeta primers. Assay used: immunoSEQ multiplex PCR; TCRdb lists only in-frame clones, some missing. The repertoire has roughly 88,000 clones, 55% to 75% of them found once; the top ten carry 2.7%. V was shortened by 1 base and J by 1 base, with 11 bases between the two germline ends. This CDR3 comprises 15 residues. CDR1 is LNHDA, CDR2 SQIVND, per germline (reference sequence). The sample comes from a study of cytomegalovirus exposure and HLA in healthy donors. General study results and limits: Presence/absence analyses rested on an assumption that sequencing depth was roughly uniform across donors. Donors belonging to an Asian-associated ancestry cluster reportedly showed fewer N-insertions in productive TCRs than the 666-donor mean, according to what a later analysis found. The study put 150 or so TCR beta chains on its list as cytomegalovirus-associated.

The sample consisted of PBMCs. This chain uses TRBV19 with TRBJ2-7; weak D call: TRBD2 (6 bases). The TCR was taken from a man aged 50 to 59 in good health and CMV-seronegative. The CDR3 sequence is CASSIGLASSYEQYV. The CDR3 DNA sequence: TGTGCCAGTAGTATAGGGCTAGCGAGTTCCTACGAGCAGTACGTC.